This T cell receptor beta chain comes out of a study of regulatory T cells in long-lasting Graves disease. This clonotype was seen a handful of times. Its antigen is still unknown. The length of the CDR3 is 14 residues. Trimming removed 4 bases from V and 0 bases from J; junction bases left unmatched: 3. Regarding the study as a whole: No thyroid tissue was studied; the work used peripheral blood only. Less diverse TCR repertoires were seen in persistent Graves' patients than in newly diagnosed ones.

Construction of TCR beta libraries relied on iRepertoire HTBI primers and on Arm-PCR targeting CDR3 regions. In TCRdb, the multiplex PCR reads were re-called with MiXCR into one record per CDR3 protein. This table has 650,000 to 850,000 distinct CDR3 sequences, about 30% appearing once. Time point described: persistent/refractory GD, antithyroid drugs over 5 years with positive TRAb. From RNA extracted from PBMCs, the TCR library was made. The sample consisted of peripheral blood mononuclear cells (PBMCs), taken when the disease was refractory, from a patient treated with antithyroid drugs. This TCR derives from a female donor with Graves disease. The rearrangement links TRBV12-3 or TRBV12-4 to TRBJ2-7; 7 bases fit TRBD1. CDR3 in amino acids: CASSSGTVSYEQYF. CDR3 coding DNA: TGTGCCAGCAGTTCCGGGACAGTCTCCTACGAGCAGTACTTC.